Below are 5 T cell receptor beta chains sequenced from a single sample in a study of T-cell reconstitution after alpha-beta-depleted transplantation in children. TCRbeta library preparation incorporated unique molecular identifiers. TCRdb independently ran MiXCR on the PCR reads; one entry per CDR3 protein. The sample lists more than 400,000 distinct CDR3 sequences, roughly 11% occurring once. The input for sequencing was PBMCs, mostly from graft donor cells, taken 180 days after TCRalphabeta/CD19-depleted stem cell transplant. The receptors derive from a female patient aged 2-9 years who had a stem cell transplant for aplastic anemia, so the T cells may come from the graft donor.

This clonotype was picked up a small number of times. V gene TRBV7-9 combines with J gene TRBJ2-7, with D perhaps matching TRBD2 (5 bases). CDR1 is SEHNR, CDR2 FQNEAQ, per germline (reference sequence). Trimming cost V 3 bases and J 2 bases, with 8 bases left between them. The CDR3 consists of 13 residues. This chain's CDR3 is CASSFRGTYEQYF. For the CDR3, the DNA is TGTGCCAGCAGCTTTAGAGGGACCTACGAGCAGTACTTC.

This clonotype was detected many times. This chain connects TRBV7-2 to TRBJ2-7; the match to TRBD1 covers 9 bases. Losses at the gene ends were 5 bases for V and 6 bases for J; bases not matched to a gene: 8. This CDR3 is built from 14 residues. Germline assignment: CDR1 SGHTA and CDR2 FQGNSA. The CDR3 sequence: CASSVNRGQVEQYF. CDR3 sequence (DNA): TGTGCCAGCAGCGTTAACAGGGGGCAAGTCGAGCAGTACTTC.

This clonotype was detected only a few times. The chain joins TRBV6-5 to TRBJ2-2; the D is unclear. The CDR3 covers 12 residues. Germline-derived CDR1 and CDR2 are MNHEY and SVGAGI. Trimming left V 2 bases short and J 6 bases short, with 4 bases between. The DNA of the CDR3 is TGTGCCAGCAGTTACGGCCCCGGGGAGCTGTTTTTT. It translates to CASSYGPGELFF.

This clonotype was counted between two and nine times. This chain joins TRBV12-3 or TRBV12-4 and TRBJ2-1; D call uncertain. CDR3 size: 12 residues. The V and J ends lost 6 bases and 6 bases respectively, with 9 bases between them. The CDR3 bases are TGTGCCAGCAGGCAATTATCCAATGAGCAGTTCTTC. Residues: CASRQLSNEQFF.

The chain is built from TRBV7-9 and TRBJ2-6; D is unclear. The CDR3 is made up of 17 amino acids. Trimming removed 4 bases at V and 0 bases at J, with 13 bases between. The germline CDR1 and CDR2 sequences are SEHNR and FQNEAQ (reference sequence). The CDR3 DNA sequence: TGTGCCAGCAGCTCCGGCCTTACAAACTCTGGGGCCAACGTCCTGACTTTC. The encoded protein is CASSSGLTNSGANVLTF.